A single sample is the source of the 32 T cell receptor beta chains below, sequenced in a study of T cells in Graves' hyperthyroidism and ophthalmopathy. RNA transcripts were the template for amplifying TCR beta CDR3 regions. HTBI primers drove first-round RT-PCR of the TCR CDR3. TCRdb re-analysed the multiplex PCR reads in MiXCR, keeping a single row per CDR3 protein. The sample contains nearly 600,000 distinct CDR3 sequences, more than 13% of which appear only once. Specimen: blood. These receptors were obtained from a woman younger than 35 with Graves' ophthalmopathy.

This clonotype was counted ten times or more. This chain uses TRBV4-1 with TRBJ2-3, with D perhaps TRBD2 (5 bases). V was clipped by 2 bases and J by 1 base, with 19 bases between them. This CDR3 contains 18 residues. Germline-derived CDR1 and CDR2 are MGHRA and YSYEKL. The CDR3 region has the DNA TGCGCCAGCAGCCAACGGATACTTCTAGCCCTTCGCACAGATACGCAGTATTTT. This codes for CASSQRILLALRTDTQYF.

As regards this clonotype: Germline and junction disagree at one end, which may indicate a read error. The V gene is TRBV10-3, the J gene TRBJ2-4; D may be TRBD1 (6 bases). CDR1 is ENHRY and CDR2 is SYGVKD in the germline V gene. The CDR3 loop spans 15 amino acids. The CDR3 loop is CAISETGWTKNIQCF. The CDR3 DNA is TGTGCCATCAGTGAGACAGGGTGGACCAAAAACATTCAGTGCTTC.

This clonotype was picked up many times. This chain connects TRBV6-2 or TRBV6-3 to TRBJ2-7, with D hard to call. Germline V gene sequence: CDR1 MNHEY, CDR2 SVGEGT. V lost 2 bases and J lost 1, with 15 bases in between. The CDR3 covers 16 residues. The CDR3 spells CASSYKVLRQSYEQYF. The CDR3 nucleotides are TGTGCCAGCAGTTACAAGGTTTTGCGCCAGTCCTACGAGCAGTACTTC.

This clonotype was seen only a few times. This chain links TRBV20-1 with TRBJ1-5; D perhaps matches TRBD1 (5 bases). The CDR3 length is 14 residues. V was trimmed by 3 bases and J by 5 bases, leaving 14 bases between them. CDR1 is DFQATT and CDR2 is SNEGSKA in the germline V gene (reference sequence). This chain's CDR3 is CSASAITRDQPQHF. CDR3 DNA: TGCAGTGCTAGCGCTATTACCAGGGATCAGCCCCAGCATTTT.

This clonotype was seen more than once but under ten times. The CDR3 loop reads CASSPRTRPIWGTEAFF. As DNA, the CDR3 is TGTGCCAGCTCACCAAGGACGAGGCCAATCTGGGGCACTGAAGCTTTCTTT. V and J are TRBV18 and TRBJ1-1; D unresolved. Germline V gene sequence: CDR1 KGHSH, CDR2 LQKENI. V shed 2 bases and J shed 4 bases, with 20 bases lying between them. This CDR3 region has 17 residues.

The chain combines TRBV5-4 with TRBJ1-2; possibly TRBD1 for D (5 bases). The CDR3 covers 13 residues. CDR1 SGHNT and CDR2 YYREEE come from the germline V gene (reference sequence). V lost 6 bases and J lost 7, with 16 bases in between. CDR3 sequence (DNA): TGTGCCAGCACCTCGACAGCGCGCGGTGGCTACACCTTC. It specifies CASTSTARGGYTF.

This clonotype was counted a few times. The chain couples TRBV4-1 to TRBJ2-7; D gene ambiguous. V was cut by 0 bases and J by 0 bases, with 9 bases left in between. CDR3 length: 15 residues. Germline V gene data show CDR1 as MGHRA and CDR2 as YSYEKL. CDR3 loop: CASSQEQRLSYEQYF. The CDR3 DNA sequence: TGCGCCAGCAGCCAAGAGCAGCGCCTCTCCTACGAGCAGTACTTC.

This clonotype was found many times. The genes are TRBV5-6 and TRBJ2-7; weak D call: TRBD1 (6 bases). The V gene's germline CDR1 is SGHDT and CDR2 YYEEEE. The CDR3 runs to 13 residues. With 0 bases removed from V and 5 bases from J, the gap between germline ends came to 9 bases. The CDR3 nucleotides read TGTGCCAGCAGCTTGGCACAGGGCCACGAGCAGTACTTC. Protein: CASSLAQGHEQYF.

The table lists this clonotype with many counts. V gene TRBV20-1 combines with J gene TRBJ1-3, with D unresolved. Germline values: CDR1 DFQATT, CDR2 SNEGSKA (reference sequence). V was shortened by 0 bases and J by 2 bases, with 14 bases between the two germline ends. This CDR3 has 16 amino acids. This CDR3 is CSARDRVRFTGNTIYF. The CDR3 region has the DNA TGCAGTGCTAGAGATCGGGTTAGATTCACTGGAAACACCATATATTTT.

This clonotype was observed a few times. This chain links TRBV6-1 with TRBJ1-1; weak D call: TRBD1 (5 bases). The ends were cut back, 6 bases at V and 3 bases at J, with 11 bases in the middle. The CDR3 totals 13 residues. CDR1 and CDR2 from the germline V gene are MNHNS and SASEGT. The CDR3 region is CASSRQIDTEAFF. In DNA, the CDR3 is TGTGCCAGCAGCCGACAGATTGACACTGAAGCTTTCTTT.

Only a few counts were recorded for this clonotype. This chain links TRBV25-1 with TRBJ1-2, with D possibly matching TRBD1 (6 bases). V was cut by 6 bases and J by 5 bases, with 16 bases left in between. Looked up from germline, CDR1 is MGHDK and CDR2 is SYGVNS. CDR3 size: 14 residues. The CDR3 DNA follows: TGTGCCAGCAGCCAACGGACAGCGCGGTATGGCTACACCTTC. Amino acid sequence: CASSQRTARYGYTF.

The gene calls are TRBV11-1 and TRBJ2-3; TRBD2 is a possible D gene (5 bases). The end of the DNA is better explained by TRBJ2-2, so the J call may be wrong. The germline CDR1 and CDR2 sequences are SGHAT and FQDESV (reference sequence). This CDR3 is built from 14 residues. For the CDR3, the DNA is TGTGCCAGCAGGCAACCGGGGTCCACAGATAGCCTGTTTTTT. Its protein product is CASRQPGSTDSLFF.

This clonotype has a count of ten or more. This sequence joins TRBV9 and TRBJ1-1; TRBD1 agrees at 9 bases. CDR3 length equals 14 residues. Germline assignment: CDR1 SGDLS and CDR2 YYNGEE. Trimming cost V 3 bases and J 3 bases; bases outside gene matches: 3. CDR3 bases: TGTGCCAGCAGCGGAGGGGACAGGGACACTGAAGCTTTCTTT. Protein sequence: CASSGGDRDTEAFF. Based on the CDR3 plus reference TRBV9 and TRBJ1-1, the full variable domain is DSGVTQTPKHLITATGQRVTLRCSPRSGDLSVYWYQQSLDQGLQFLIQYYNGEERAKGNILERFSAQQFPDLHSELNLSSLELGDSALYFCASSGGDRDTEAFFGQGTRLTVV.

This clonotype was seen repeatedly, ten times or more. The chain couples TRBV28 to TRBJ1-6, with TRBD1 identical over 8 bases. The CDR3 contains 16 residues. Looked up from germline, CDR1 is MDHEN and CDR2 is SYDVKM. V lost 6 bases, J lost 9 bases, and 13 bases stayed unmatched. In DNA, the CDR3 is TGTGCCAGCAGCCCGAAAAGGACAGGGTTAGGTTCACCCCTCCACTTT. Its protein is CASSPKRTGLGSPLHF.

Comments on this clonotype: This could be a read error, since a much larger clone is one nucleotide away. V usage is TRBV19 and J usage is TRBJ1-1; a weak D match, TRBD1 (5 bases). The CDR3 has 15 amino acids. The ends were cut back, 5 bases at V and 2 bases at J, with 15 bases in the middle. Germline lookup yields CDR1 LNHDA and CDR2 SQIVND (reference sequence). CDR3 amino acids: CASSRMGVGNTEAFF. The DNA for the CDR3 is TGTGCCAGTAGTCGTATGGGGGTTGGAAACACTGAAGCTTTCTTT.

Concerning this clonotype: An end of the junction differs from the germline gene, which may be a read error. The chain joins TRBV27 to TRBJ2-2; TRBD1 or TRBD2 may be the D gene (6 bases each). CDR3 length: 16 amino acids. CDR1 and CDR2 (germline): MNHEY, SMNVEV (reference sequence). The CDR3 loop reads CPSTGETGFQAGELFF. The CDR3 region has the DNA TGTCCCAGCACGGGGGAGACAGGATTCCAGGCCGGGGAGCTGTTTTTT.

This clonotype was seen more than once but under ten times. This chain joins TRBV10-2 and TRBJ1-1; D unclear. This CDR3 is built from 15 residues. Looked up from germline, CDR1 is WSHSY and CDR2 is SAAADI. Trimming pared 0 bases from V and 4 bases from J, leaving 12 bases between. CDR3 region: CASSESGSTGTEAFF. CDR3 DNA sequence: TGCGCCAGCAGTGAGTCGGGATCGACGGGCACTGAAGCTTTCTTT.

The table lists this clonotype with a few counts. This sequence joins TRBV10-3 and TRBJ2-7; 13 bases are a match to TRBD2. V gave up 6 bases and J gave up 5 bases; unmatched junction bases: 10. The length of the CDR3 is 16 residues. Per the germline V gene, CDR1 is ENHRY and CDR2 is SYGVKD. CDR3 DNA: TGTGCCATCAGACAAGGGACTAGCGGGAAAGAGAACGAGCAGTACTTC. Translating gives CAIRQGTSGKENEQYF.

The CDR3 reads CASSASGRGPSGANVLTF. The CDR3 bases are TGTGCCAGCAGCGCGTCGGGCAGGGGACCCTCTGGGGCCAACGTCCTGACTTTC. The chain uses TRBV6-1 and TRBJ2-6; tentative D call: TRBD1 (6 bases). The germline gives CDR1 MNHNS, CDR2 SASEGT. V dropped 6 bases and J dropped 0 bases, with 18 bases sitting between them. The CDR3 is 18 residues long.

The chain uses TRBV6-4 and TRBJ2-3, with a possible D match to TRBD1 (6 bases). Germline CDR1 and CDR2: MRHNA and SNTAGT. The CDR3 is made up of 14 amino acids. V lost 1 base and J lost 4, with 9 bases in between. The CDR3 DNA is TGTGCCAGCAGTGACTTCCAGGGGTCAGATACGCAGTATTTT. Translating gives CASSDFQGSDTQYF.

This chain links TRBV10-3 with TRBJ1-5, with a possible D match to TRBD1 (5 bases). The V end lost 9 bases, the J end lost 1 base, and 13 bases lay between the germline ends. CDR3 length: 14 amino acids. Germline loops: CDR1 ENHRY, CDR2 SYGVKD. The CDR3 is CAIPGKRSNQPQHF. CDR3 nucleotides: TGTGCCATACCAGGGAAGCGGAGCAATCAGCCCCAGCATTTT.

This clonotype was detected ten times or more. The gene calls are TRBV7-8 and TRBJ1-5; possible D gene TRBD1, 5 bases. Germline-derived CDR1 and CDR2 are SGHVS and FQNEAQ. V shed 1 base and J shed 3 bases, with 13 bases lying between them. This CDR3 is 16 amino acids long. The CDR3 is CASSLVGAGFNQPQHF. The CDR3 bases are TGTGCCAGCAGCTTAGTCGGGGCAGGGTTCAATCAGCCCCAGCATTTT.

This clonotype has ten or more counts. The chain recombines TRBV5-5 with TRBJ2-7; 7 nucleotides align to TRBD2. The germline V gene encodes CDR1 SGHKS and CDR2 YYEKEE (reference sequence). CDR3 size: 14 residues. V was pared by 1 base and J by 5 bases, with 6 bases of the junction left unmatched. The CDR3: CASSLYDGGNEQYF. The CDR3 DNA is TGTGCCAGCAGCTTGTATGACGGGGGGAACGAGCAGTACTTC. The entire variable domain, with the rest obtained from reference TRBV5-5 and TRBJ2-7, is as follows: DAGVTQSPTHLIKTRGQQVTLRCSPISGHKSVSWYQQVLGQGPQFIFQYYEKEERGRGNFPDRFSARQFPNYSSELNVNALLLGDSALYLCASSLYDGGNEQYFGPGTRLTVT.

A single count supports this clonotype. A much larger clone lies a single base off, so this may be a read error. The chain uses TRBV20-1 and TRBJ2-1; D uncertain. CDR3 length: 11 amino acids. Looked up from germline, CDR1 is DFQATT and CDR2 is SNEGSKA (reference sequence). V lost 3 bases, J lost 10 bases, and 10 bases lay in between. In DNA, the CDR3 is TGCAGTGCTAGCCGGGCCATAGAGCAGTTCTTC. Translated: CSASRAIEQFF.

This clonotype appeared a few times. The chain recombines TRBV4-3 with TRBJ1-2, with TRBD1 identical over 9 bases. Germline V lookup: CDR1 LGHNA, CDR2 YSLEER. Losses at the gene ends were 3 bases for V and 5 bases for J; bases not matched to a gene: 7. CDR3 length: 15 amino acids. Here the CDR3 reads CASSQGQGSLYGYTF. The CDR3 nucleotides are TGCGCCAGCAGCCAGGGACAGGGATCGCTTTATGGCTACACCTTC.

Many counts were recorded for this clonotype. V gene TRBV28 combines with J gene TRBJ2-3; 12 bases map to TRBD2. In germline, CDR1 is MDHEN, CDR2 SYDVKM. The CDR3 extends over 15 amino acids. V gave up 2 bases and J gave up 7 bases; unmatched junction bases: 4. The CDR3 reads CASSLLAGGWNTQYF. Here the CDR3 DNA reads TGTGCCAGCAGTTTACTAGCGGGAGGGTGGAATACGCAGTATTTT.

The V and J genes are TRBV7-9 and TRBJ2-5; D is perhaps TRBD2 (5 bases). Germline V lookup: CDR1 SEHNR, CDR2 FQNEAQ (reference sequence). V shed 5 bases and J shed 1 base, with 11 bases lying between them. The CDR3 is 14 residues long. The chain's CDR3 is CASSHRRGQETQYF. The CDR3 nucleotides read TGTGCCAGCAGCCACCGACGGGGCCAAGAGACCCAGTACTTC.

The CDR3 reads CASTGQGRTNEKLFF. The CDR3 DNA sequence: TGTGCCAGCACGGGACAGGGGCGAACTAATGAAAAACTGTTTTTT. This sequence joins TRBV6-1 and TRBJ1-4, with 10 bases fitting TRBD1. Germline CDR1 is MNHNS and CDR2 is SASEGT. CDR3 size: 15 residues. The V segment lost 7 bases and the J segment 1 base; nucleotides outside the gene matches: 3.

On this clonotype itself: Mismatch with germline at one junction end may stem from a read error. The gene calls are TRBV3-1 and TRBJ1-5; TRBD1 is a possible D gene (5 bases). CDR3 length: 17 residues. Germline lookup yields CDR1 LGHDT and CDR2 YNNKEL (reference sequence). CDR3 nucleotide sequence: TGTGCCAGCAGCCAAGATCTTTCGGGGAGCGGCAGACAGCCCCGGCATTTT. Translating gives CASSQDLSGSGRQPRHF.

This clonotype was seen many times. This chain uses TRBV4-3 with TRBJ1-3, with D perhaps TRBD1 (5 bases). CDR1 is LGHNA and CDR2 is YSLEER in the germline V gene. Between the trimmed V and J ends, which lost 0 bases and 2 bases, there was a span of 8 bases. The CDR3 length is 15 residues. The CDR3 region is CASSQDRTTGNTIYF. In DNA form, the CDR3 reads TGCGCCAGCAGCCAAGATCGGACAACTGGAAACACCATATATTTT.

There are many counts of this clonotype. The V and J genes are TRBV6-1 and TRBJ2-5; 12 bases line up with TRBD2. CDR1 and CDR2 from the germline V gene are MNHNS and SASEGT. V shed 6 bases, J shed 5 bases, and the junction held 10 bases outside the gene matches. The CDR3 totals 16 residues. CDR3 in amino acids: CASSELTSGRRETQYF. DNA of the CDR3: TGTGCCAGCAGCGAGCTAACTAGCGGGAGGCGGGAGACCCAGTACTTC.

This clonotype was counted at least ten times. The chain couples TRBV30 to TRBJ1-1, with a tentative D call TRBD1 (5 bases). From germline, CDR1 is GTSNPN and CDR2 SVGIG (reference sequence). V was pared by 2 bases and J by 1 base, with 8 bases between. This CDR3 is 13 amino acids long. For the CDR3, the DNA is TGTGCCTGGAGTCGTGGACAGAACACTGAAGCTTTCTTT. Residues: CAWSRGQNTEAFF.